Following are 15 T cell receptor beta chains from one sample sequenced in a study of T cells in Graves' hyperthyroidism and ophthalmopathy. TCR beta CDR3 sequences were amplified from RNA transcripts. An initial round of RT-PCR targeting the TCR CDR3 relied on the HTBI primer set. TCRdb fed the multiplex PCR reads into MiXCR, producing one record per CDR3 protein. The table shows some 50,000 distinct CDR3 sequences, with approximately 48% occurring only once. Sequenced input: blood. These TCRs come from a woman in her fifties or sixties with Graves' ophthalmopathy.

By proportion, this clonotype is medium-sized. The J gene is TRBJ2-5, the V gene TRBV24-1; the match to TRBD2 covers 7 bases. The CDR3 loop spans 13 amino acids. Trimming cost V 5 bases and J 9 bases; bases outside gene matches: 8. CDR1 is KGHDR, CDR2 SFDVKD, per germline. The CDR3 here is CATSGRTSTSQYF. The CDR3 nucleotides are TGTGCCACCAGTGGGAGGACTAGTACGTCCCAGTACTTC.

This clonotype was counted a single time. The J gene is TRBJ1-1, the V gene TRBV10-3; TRBD1 matches at 9 bases. This CDR3 comprises 16 residues. The V gene end was trimmed by 2 bases and the J gene end by 8 bases; junction bases not matched to a gene: 12. Germline CDR1 reads ENHRY; CDR2 reads SYGVKD. The CDR3 nucleotides read TGTGCCATCAGTGAGCCCCCCGGGACAGGGAGGGCGGAAGCTTTCTTT. Its translation is CAISEPPGTGRAEAFF.

CDR3 in amino acids: CASSPDMGPGRQPQHF. The CDR3 DNA follows: TGTGCCAGCAGCCCTGACATGGGGCCAGGGAGGCAGCCCCAGCATTTT. The chain combines TRBV7-3 with TRBJ1-5; D possibly corresponds to TRBD1 (5 bases). Deletions cut 5 bases from V and 7 bases from J, with 21 bases between. This CDR3 is 16 amino acids long. Germline CDR1 is SGHTA and CDR2 is FQGTGA.

This clonotype was counted many times. The genes are TRBV7-8 and TRBJ2-5, with a tentative D call TRBD1 (6 bases). V lost 5 bases, J lost 1 base, and 17 bases lay in between. The CDR3 runs to 16 residues. The germline V gene encodes CDR1 SGHVS and CDR2 FQNEAQ. The CDR3 spells CASSALMTGAQETQYF. The DNA for the CDR3 is TGTGCCAGCAGCGCTCTGATGACAGGCGCCCAAGAGACCCAGTACTTC. The complete variable domain, with remaining parts taken from reference TRBV7-8 and TRBJ2-5, reads GAGVSQSPRYKVAKRGQDVALRCDPISGHVSLFWYQQALGQGPEFLTYFQNEAQLDKSGLPSDRFFAERPEGSVSTLKIQRTQQEDSAVYLCASSALMTGAQETQYFGPGTRLLVL.

This clonotype was picked up many times. The V call is TRBV5-1, the J call TRBJ2-6; D is unclear. CDR1 and CDR2 (germline): SGHRS, YFSETQ. V was cut by 1 base and J by 0 bases, with 11 bases left in between. The CDR3 covers 17 residues. CDR3 nucleotide sequence: TGCGCCAGCAGCTTGAGGCAGGTTCTCTCTGGGGCCAACGTCCTGACTTTC. It codes for CASSLRQVLSGANVLTF.

This clonotype came up many times. The chain carries TRBV19 and TRBJ1-5; the D gene is possibly TRBD1 (5 bases). V gave up 3 bases and J gave up 4 bases, with 10 bases separating them. Germline CDR1 reads LNHDA; CDR2 reads SQIVND (reference sequence). This CDR3 region has 14 residues. DNA of the CDR3: TGTGCCAGTAGTATTTGGGACCGAAATCAGCCCCAGCATTTT. It encodes CASSIWDRNQPQHF.

This clonotype has a count of ten or more. The chain couples TRBV27 to TRBJ1-5; TRBD1 matches 9 bases. With 4 bases clipped from V and 6 bases from J, the junction kept 1 base outside the gene matches. The CDR3 loop spans 13 amino acids. Germline V gives CDR1 MNHEY, CDR2 SMNVEV (reference sequence). The CDR3 here is CASSSTGGQPQHF. CDR3 DNA: TGTGCCAGCAGTTCGACAGGGGGTCAGCCCCAGCATTTT.

This clonotype was observed a few times. J is TRBJ2-3 and V is TRBV13, with 7 bases that match TRBD1. CDR1 and CDR2 from the germline V gene are PRHDT and FYEKMQ (reference sequence). Trimming at V came to 6 bases and at J to 1 base, leaving 13 bases not matched to a gene. CDR3 length: 17 residues. CDR3 amino acids: CASSPPGQHFRTDTQYF. The CDR3 bases are TGTGCCAGCAGTCCGCCGGGACAGCACTTCCGCACAGATACGCAGTATTTT. Full variable domain (outside the CDR3, taken from reference TRBV13 and TRBJ2-3): AAGVIQSPRHLIKEKRETATLKCYPIPRHDTVYWYQQGPGQDPQFLISFYEKMQSDKGSIPDRFSAQQFSDYHSELNMSSLELGDSALYFCASSPPGQHFRTDTQYFGPGTRLTVL.

The rearrangement joins TRBV7-3 to TRBJ1-1, with D unclear. The V gene's germline CDR1 is SGHTA and CDR2 FQGTGA. V lost 7 bases to trimming and J lost 4 bases, with 16 bases between them. The CDR3 runs to 14 residues. The CDR3 protein is CASKPPTLSTEAFF. The CDR3 coding sequence is TGTGCCAGCAAGCCGCCGACACTGAGCACTGAAGCTTTCTTT.

In the case of this clonotype: A much larger clone differs by one base, so this may be a read error. The chain recombines TRBV5-1 with TRBJ2-1; D perhaps matches TRBD1 (6 bases). CDR1 is SGHRS, CDR2 YFSETQ, per germline. The CDR3 totals 14 residues. The CDR3 is CASGFRGTYNEQLF. CDR3 nucleotide sequence: TGCGCCAGCGGCTTCAGGGGAACCTACAATGAGCAGTTGTTC.

J is TRBJ1-1 and V is TRBV10-3; 7 nucleotides line up with TRBD1. Germline CDR1 ENHRY, CDR2 SYGVKD. J was trimmed by 2 bases and V by 0 bases; bases with no gene match: 12. The CDR3 is made up of 18 amino acids. CDR3 nucleotide sequence: TGTGCCATCAGTGAGTCGTTTACCCAGGGGGACATAAACACTGAAGCTTTCTTT. Translated: CAISESFTQGDINTEAFF.

Many counts were recorded for this clonotype. V and J are TRBV7-9 and TRBJ2-5, with D hard to call. This CDR3 spans 14 amino acids. Trimming removed 2 bases from V and 5 bases from J, with 12 bases in between. CDR1 SEHNR and CDR2 FQNEAQ come from the germline V gene (reference sequence). The CDR3 is CASSLSARWETQYF. The DNA of the CDR3 is TGTGCCAGCAGCTTATCAGCCCGGTGGGAGACCCAGTACTTC.

CDR3 amino acids: CASSTGGLLNTEAFF. The CDR3 nucleotides read TGTGCCAGTAGTACAGGGGGCCTACTGAACACTGAAGCTTTCTTT. The chain combines TRBV19 with TRBJ1-1; 8 bases are a match to TRBD1. This CDR3 is built from 15 residues. From germline, CDR1 is LNHDA and CDR2 SQIVND (reference sequence). The trim removed 4 bases at V and 0 bases at J, leaving 4 bases unmatched.

Of note for this clonotype: Given a far larger clone just one base away, this is likely a sequencing read error. The chain joins TRBV7-8 to TRBJ2-7, with D hard to call. The germline V gene encodes CDR1 SGHVS and CDR2 FQNEAQ. CDR3 length equals 12 residues. The CDR3 spells CASSQGSFEQYF. The DNA for the CDR3 is TGTGCCAGCAGCCAAGGGTCCTTCGAGCAGTACTTC.

Many counts were recorded for this clonotype. The V gene is TRBV20-1, the J gene TRBJ2-7; maybe TRBD2 (6 bases). V was pared by 4 bases and J by 1 base, with 11 bases between. The CDR3 consists of 13 residues. CDR1 is DFQATT and CDR2 is SNEGSKA in the germline V gene (reference sequence). In nucleotides, the CDR3 is TGCAGTGCTATGGGCGGGAATTCCTACGAGCAGTACTTC. Its protein is CSAMGGNSYEQYF.